The 31 T cell receptor beta chains reported below all come from one sample, sequenced in a study of T cell responses to AZD1222 COVID-19 vaccine. Only in-frame clones appear in the TCRdb table, and some are missing; sequencing was by immunoSEQ multiplex PCR. The sample shows about 120,000 clones, approximately 90% of them seen only once. The sequences come from peripheral blood, collected 28 days after the second AZD1222 dose. The receptors were gathered from an adult who received the AZD1222 COVID-19 vaccine.

The gene calls are TRBV7-2 and TRBJ2-1; 8 nucleotides line up with TRBD2. Germline values: CDR1 SGHTA, CDR2 FQGNSA. The CDR3 has 17 amino acids. Losses at the gene ends were 5 bases for V and 10 bases for J; bases not matched to a gene: 19. The CDR3 coding sequence is TGTGCCAGCAGCCCCCGTGGGGGTAGCGGGATTCGCGGGGAGCAGTTCTTC. Translated, it gives CASSPRGGSGIRGEQFF.

The V call is TRBV27, the J call TRBJ1-6, with 11 bases lining up with TRBD1. The germline CDR1 and CDR2 sequences are MNHEY and SMNVEV (reference sequence). The CDR3 is 16 amino acids. V gave up 7 bases and J gave up 6 bases; unmatched junction bases: 8. The DNA for the CDR3 is TGTGCCAGCAACCCTTGGGGGACAGGGGGTAATTCACCCCTCCACTTT. Translating it yields CASNPWGTGGNSPLHF.

The gene calls are TRBV2 and TRBJ2-2, with TRBD2 as a possible D gene (6 bases). Trimming removed 11 bases at V and 3 bases at J, with 13 bases between. Germline CDR1 reads SNHLY; CDR2 reads FYNNEI. The CDR3 length is 13 residues. The CDR3 region is CASHRDYTGELFF. CDR3 nucleotides: TGTGCCTCACATCGGGACTACACCGGGGAGCTGTTTTTT.

The genes are TRBV19 and TRBJ1-3, with 7 bases lining up with TRBD1. There are 14 residues in the CDR3. Germline V lookup: CDR1 LNHDA, CDR2 SQIVND (reference sequence). Trimming at V came to 8 bases and at J to 7 bases, leaving 11 bases not matched to a gene. CDR3 nucleotide sequence: TGTGCCAGTGCCACCACAGGGGTTTGGAACACCATATATTTT. This translates into CASATTGVWNTIYF.

The chain couples TRBV5-4 to TRBJ1-3, with D unresolved. V was clipped by 0 bases and J by 0 bases, with 1 base between them. The CDR3 totals 13 residues. Germline V gives CDR1 SGHNT, CDR2 YYREEE (reference sequence). The CDR3, as DNA: TGTGCCAGCAGCTTGGCCTCTGGAAACACCATATATTTT. Translating gives CASSLASGNTIYF.

V is TRBV11-3 and J is TRBJ2-7; 7 bases line up with TRBD2. The V gene end was trimmed by 1 base and the J gene end by 5 bases; junction bases not matched to a gene: 2. The CDR3 is 13 amino acids. Germline V gene data show CDR1 as SGHNT and CDR2 as YENEEA. The CDR3 region is CASSLGGTNEQYF. DNA of the CDR3: TGTGCCAGCAGCTTAGGGGGGACTAACGAGCAGTACTTC.

This sequence joins TRBV18 and TRBJ1-1; weak D call: TRBD1 (6 bases). The CDR3 covers 13 residues. In germline, CDR1 is KGHSH, CDR2 LQKENI. With 2 bases removed from V and 4 bases from J, the gap between germline ends came to 8 bases. For the CDR3, the DNA is TGTGCCAGCTCACCAGTAGGGGGCACTGAAGCTTTCTTT. It specifies CASSPVGGTEAFF.

The chain carries TRBV3-1 (or the pseudogene TRBV3-2) and TRBJ1-1; D unclear. This CDR3 comprises 13 residues. CDR1 LGHDT and CDR2 YNNKEL come from the germline V gene (reference sequence). Deletions cut 0 bases from V and 3 bases from J, with 5 bases between. The CDR3 DNA reads as TGTGCCAGCAGCCAAGATTATTACACTGAAGCTTTCTTT. Protein: CASSQDYYTEAFF.

The J gene is TRBJ2-7, the V gene TRBV2, with TRBD1 matching 12 bases. Germline CDR1 SNHLY, CDR2 FYNNEI. J gave up 5 bases and V 1 base, and 9 bases lay outside the gene matches. The CDR3 extends over 17 amino acids. The CDR3 sequence is CASSEVGVGQGAHEQYF. The CDR3 coding sequence is TGTGCCAGCAGTGAAGTTGGTGTGGGACAGGGGGCCCACGAGCAGTACTTC.

The genes are TRBV14 and TRBJ1-5; TRBD1 matches at 9 bases. The CDR3 contains 18 residues. Germline V gene data show CDR1 as SGHDN and CDR2 as FVKESK. Unmatched junction bases numbered 9, after V lost 0 bases and J lost 3 bases. CDR3 sequence (DNA): TGTGCCAGCAGCCAAGATTATGGACAGGGGATTGCCAATCAGCCCCAGCATTTT. Protein product: CASSQDYGQGIANQPQHF.

The V gene is TRBV6-5, the J gene TRBJ1-2; TRBD1 might be the D (6 bases). Trimming shortened V by 6 bases and J by 7 bases, and 21 bases separated the two germline ends. The germline CDR1 and CDR2 sequences are MNHEY and SVGAGI. This CDR3 has 15 amino acids. In nucleotides, the CDR3 is TGTGCCAGCAGCCCCGGGGGGGGTGGGGGCTCTGGCTACACCTTC. This codes for CASSPGGGGGSGYTF.

The CDR3 is CAWAPGGSYEQYF. CDR3 DNA sequence: TGTGCCTGGGCCCCCGGGGGATCCTACGAGCAGTACTTC. The V gene is TRBV30, the J gene TRBJ2-7, with D possibly matching TRBD2 (6 bases). CDR3 size: 13 residues. V was cut by 5 bases and J by 1 base, with 12 bases left in between. Germline CDR1 GTSNPN, CDR2 SVGIG (reference sequence).

This chain connects TRBV28 to TRBJ2-1; 9 nucleotides line up with TRBD1. The CDR3 has 19 residues. CDR1 is MDHEN and CDR2 is SYDVKM in the germline V gene. The V and J ends lost 3 bases and 0 bases, in that order; junction bases with no gene match: 12. CDR3 nucleotide sequence: TGTGCCAGCAGTTTTTTCGGGACAGGGTCATTCAGCTCCTACAATGAGCAGTTCTTC. The encoded protein is CASSFFGTGSFSSYNEQFF.

This sequence joins TRBV28 and TRBJ1-1; unclear D gene. Trimming left V 8 bases short and J 4 bases short, with 11 bases between. CDR3 length equals 12 residues. The germline V gene has CDR1 MDHEN and CDR2 SYDVKM. The CDR3 nucleotides are TGTGCCAGCGGTGGGGTAACCACTGAAGCTTTCTTT. It codes for CASGGVTTEAFF.

V gene TRBV7-8 combines with J gene TRBJ2-7; a possible D gene is TRBD2 (5 bases). V was trimmed by 5 bases and J by 0 bases, leaving 14 bases between them. Germline loops: CDR1 SGHVS, CDR2 FQNEAQ. This CDR3 is built from 15 residues. CDR3 amino acids: CASSHRIASSYEQYF. The CDR3 nucleotides are TGTGCCAGCAGCCATCGAATAGCGAGCTCCTACGAGCAGTACTTC.

The genes are TRBV6-2 or TRBV6-3 and TRBJ2-5; D is unclear. Germline V lookup: CDR1 MNHEY, CDR2 SVGEGT. This CDR3 is built from 11 residues. With 4 bases removed from V and 5 bases from J, the gap between germline ends came to 5 bases. The CDR3 is CASSSLETQYF. For the CDR3, the DNA is TGTGCCAGCAGTTCCTTGGAGACCCAGTACTTC.

This sequence joins TRBV11-2 and TRBJ1-1, with D perhaps matching TRBD1 (5 bases). The V gene's germline CDR1 is SGHAT and CDR2 FQNNGV. V was cut by 1 base and J by 9 bases, with 12 bases left in between. This CDR3 region has 13 residues. The CDR3 here is CASSLVGVPKAFF. The CDR3 bases are TGTGCCAGCAGCTTAGTGGGGGTCCCTAAAGCTTTCTTT.

This clone is a singleton in its sample. The chain carries TRBV11-3 and TRBJ2-5; the D gene is possibly TRBD2 (7 bases). V was clipped by 5 bases and J by 5 bases, with 18 bases between them. The V gene's germline CDR1 is SGHNT and CDR2 YENEEA. This CDR3 has 15 amino acids. The CDR3 here is CASSIPGEGGETQYF. CDR3 bases: TGTGCCAGCAGCATCCCAGGGGAGGGTGGGGAGACCCAGTACTTC.

The chain employs TRBV7-3 and TRBJ2-2; possibly TRBD1 for D (6 bases). The CDR3 loop spans 18 amino acids. Trimming stripped 2 bases from V and 7 bases from J, with 23 bases between. Germline values: CDR1 SGHTA, CDR2 FQGTGA. Here the CDR3 DNA reads TGTGCCAGCAGCTTAGTCGCAGGGGCCCGCGCAGGAGACGGGGAGCTGTTTTTT. Its protein is CASSLVAGARAGDGELFF.

The gene calls are TRBV7-8 and TRBJ1-5, with no clear D. With 1 base removed from V and 7 bases from J, the gap between germline ends came to 17 bases. CDR3 size: 16 residues. The germline V gene has CDR1 SGHVS and CDR2 FQNEAQ. The chain's CDR3 is CASSLEGSLIRQPQHF. The CDR3 DNA follows: TGTGCCAGCAGCTTAGAAGGCAGTCTTATTAGGCAGCCCCAGCATTTT.

The chain joins TRBV7-2 to TRBJ1-2; no definite D call. V lost 5 bases, J lost 5 bases, and 9 bases lay in between. CDR3 length: 12 amino acids. Germline V gives CDR1 SGHTA, CDR2 FQGNSA. The CDR3 region is CASSPVGYGYTF. The CDR3 coding sequence is TGTGCCAGCAGCCCGGTGGGGTATGGCTACACCTTC.

The rearrangement joins TRBV15 to TRBJ2-2; weak D call: TRBD2 (5 bases). The germline V gene encodes CDR1 LNHNV and CDR2 YYDKDF (reference sequence). The V gene lost 6 bases and the J gene lost 0 bases, with 23 bases spanning the gap. This CDR3 is 19 amino acids long. The CDR3 DNA reads as TGTGCCACCAGACCCCTCGGGGAGAAGACGGCCTCGAACACCGGGGAGCTGTTTTTT. It yields the protein CATRPLGEKTASNTGELFF.

The V call is TRBV21-1, the J call TRBJ2-1; the D call TRBD2 from the table was never checked on the DNA. TRBV21-1 is a pseudogene segment. The CDR3 is made up of 14 amino acids. CDR3 loop: CASRVAGSCNEQFF. As DNA, the CDR3 is TGTGCCAGCAGGGTGGCGGGAAGTTGCAATGAGCAGTTCTTC.

The chain is built from TRBV19 and TRBJ2-7; D is perhaps TRBD1 (7 bases). Germline lookup yields CDR1 LNHDA and CDR2 SQIVND (reference sequence). The CDR3 is made up of 15 amino acids. V was pared by 5 bases and J by 5 bases, with 19 bases between. In DNA, the CDR3 is TGTGCCAGTAGTCCGGGGGACAGTTCGGGAGACGAGCAGTACTTC. Its protein is CASSPGDSSGDEQYF.

V gene TRBV5-4 combines with J gene TRBJ2-5; D is possibly TRBD1 (6 bases). V lost 3 bases and J lost 8, with 17 bases in between. The CDR3 spans 14 residues. Germline-derived CDR1 and CDR2 are SGHNT and YYREEE (reference sequence). The DNA of the CDR3 is TGTGCCAGCAGCTCGCCCGGGACACGGGAAACCCAGTACTTC. This codes for CASSSPGTRETQYF.

The V call is TRBV9, the J call TRBJ1-1, with D unresolved. CDR3 length: 13 amino acids. Trimming cost V 4 bases and J 1 base, with 8 bases left between them. Germline V gene sequence: CDR1 SGDLS, CDR2 YYNGEE. CDR3 sequence (DNA): TGTGCCAGCAGCTCAAGCAGGAACACTGAAGCTTTCTTT. This gives the protein CASSSSRNTEAFF.

The rearrangement links TRBV6-1 to TRBJ1-5; no definite D call. The CDR3 length is 15 residues. V was trimmed by 3 bases and J by 3 bases, leaving 12 bases between them. Germline CDR1 MNHNS, CDR2 SASEGT. The CDR3: CASSESRNFNQPQHF. The CDR3, as DNA: TGTGCCAGCAGTGAGTCCCGAAACTTCAATCAGCCCCAGCATTTT.

This clone appeared once. CDR3 residues: CASSEGWDRGRGYTF. The CDR3, as DNA: TGTGCCAGCAGTGAAGGGTGGGACAGGGGGCGCGGCTACACCTTC. This sequence joins TRBV2 and TRBJ1-2; 12 bases line up with TRBD1. The V gene's germline CDR1 is SNHLY and CDR2 FYNNEI. The V gene end was trimmed by 1 base and the J gene end by 8 bases; junction bases not matched to a gene: 5. The CDR3 consists of 15 residues.

The chain links TRBV5-5 to TRBJ2-1, with 8 bases lining up with TRBD2. This CDR3 is 15 amino acids long. Per the germline V gene, CDR1 is SGHKS and CDR2 is YYEKEE (reference sequence). V was clipped by 5 bases and J by 1 base; unmatched bases: 5. This chain's CDR3 is CASSFGTSSYNEQFF. For the CDR3, the DNA is TGTGCCAGCAGTTTTGGGACTAGTTCCTACAATGAGCAGTTCTTC.

This rearrangement joins TRBV5-1 to TRBJ2-7, with D unresolved. CDR1 and CDR2 (germline): SGHRS, YFSETQ. This CDR3 region has 13 residues. V lost 7 bases, J lost 0 bases, and 11 bases lay in between. The DNA of the CDR3 is TGCGCCAGCCACCGTGAGGCCTCCTACGAGCAGTACTTC. Residues: CASHREASYEQYF.

The rearrangement links TRBV11-3 to TRBJ2-7, with 12 bases fitting TRBD2. The CDR3 runs 15 residues. The ends lost 4 bases at V and 4 bases at J; junction bases unmatched: 5. Germline V gene sequence: CDR1 SGHNT, CDR2 YENEEA. CDR3 coding DNA: TGTGCCAGCAGCTCCACGACTAGCGGGAGTTACGAGCAGTACTTC. Amino acids: CASSSTTSGSYEQYF.